This TCR beta chain was profiled in a study of blood T cell repertoires in COVID-19 (dated by TCRdb to 2019 to 2021). Background for the entire study: The collaborator samples originated in the United States, Italy and Spain and spanned the acute and convalescent phases of COVID-19. The samples were drawn from the first 160 participants of the ongoing ImmuneRACE study and from 1,254 subjects provided by 6 global collaborators. The sample metadata nearly always contained a de-identified subject ID, COVID-19 status, age in years and sex. The prospective study material was composed of cDNA or gDNA derived from T cells, B-cell-depleted T cells, or PBMCs. Where available, HLA class I and class II types were taken from metadata supplied by the sample provider and were not determined by assay-based typing. Subjects who had been exposed to COVID-19, were actively infected with it, or had recovered from it provided the deeply sampled blood TCRbeta repertoires that made up the dataset. A freely available public database, intended as a resource for researchers studying the immune response to SARS-CoV-2, is where the repertoires were released. Study-wide conclusions, independent of this receptor: The amount of clinical and demographic metadata varied by source and participant and was provided uncurated.

V loses 1 base at its end and J loses 9 bases; junction bases beyond the gene matches: 10. CDR3 length: 17 amino acids, cysteine to phenylalanine. The entry retains the CDR3 DNA only, 51 bases that are in frame from base 1. Taken from the germline V gene, the CDR1 and CDR2 loops are LGHNA and YSLEER. Notes on this clone: What antigen it recognizes has not been identified. The sample holds no much larger clone one base away, and base qualities are not on file.

Collaborating institutions collected whole blood in K2EDTA tubes following their own protocols. For TCRbeta analysis, collaborators shipped samples in one of three forms: frozen whole blood, isolated PBMCs, or DNA extracted from either of those sample types. TCRbeta CDR3 regions were amplified from genomic DNA using the immunoSEQ Assay, a bias-controlled multiplex PCR. The source study handled its data this way. Nucleated cell counts per sample were estimated from amplification of reference gene primers within the assay. Sequence reads were collapsed and filtered to measure the absolute abundance of every unique TCRbeta CDR3 rearrangement. For each sample, productive Simpson clonality was calculated by taking the square root of Simpson's diversity index across productive rearrangements. The table was pulled from immuneACCESS by TCRdb, which kept in-frame rearrangements only. Such tables lose some clones; where checked, under half of the loss comes from unresolved V genes, and the rest has no known cause. V, J and clone size are those of that table, while D and trimming were read from the DNA. This sample has roughly 140,000 clones in its table, and 84% of those were observed once. Together, the top ten hold approximately 9.7% of the sample.

The receptor's source is a woman aged 45 to 65 with acute or convalescent COVID-19. Sequencing used peripheral blood. The V and J segments used are TRBV4-3 and TRBJ2-1, and TRBD2 matches 12 of the central bases. The nucleotides are TGCGCCAGCAGCCAAGGATGGACTAGCGGGAAGGGGGTTGAGCAGTTCTTC. Protein translation: CASSQGWTSGKGVEQFF.